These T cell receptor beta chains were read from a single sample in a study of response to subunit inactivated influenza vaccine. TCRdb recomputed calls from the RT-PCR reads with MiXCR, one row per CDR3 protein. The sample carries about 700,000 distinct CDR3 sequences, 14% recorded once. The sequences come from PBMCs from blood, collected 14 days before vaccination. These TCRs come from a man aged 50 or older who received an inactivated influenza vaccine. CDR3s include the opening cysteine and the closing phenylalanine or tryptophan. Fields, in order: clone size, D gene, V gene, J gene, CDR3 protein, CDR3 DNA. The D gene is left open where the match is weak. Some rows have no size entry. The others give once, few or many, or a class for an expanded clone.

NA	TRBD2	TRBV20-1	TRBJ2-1	CSARSGSGYNEQFF	TGCAGTGCTAGAAGCGGGAGTGGCTACAATGAGCAGTTCTTC
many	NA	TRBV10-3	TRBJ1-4	CAISESGESGEKLFF	TGTGCCATCAGTGAATCAGGGGAGAGCGGTGAAAAACTGTTTTTT
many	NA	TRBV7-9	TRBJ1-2	CASSGGGRADYGYTF	TGTGCCAGCAGCGGGGGGGGCAGGGCAGACTATGGCTACACCTTC
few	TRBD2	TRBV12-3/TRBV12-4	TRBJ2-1	CASSFRLALPNEQFF	TGTGCCAGCAGTTTTAGACTAGCTCTCCCTAATGAGCAGTTCTTC
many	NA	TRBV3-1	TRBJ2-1	CASSQITGGSVFF	TGTGCCAGCAGCCAGATAACAGGCGGTAGTGTGTTCTTC
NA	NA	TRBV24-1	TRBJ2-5	CATSEPGSETQYF	TGTGCCACCAGTGAGCCAGGGTCGGAGACCCAGTACTTC
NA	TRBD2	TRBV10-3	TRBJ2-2	CAISPGTSLSGELFF	TGTGCCATCAGCCCCGGGACTAGTCTCTCCGGGGAGCTGTTTTTT
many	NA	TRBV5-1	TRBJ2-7	CASSLLRGEQYF	TGCGCCAGCAGCTTGTTGCGGGGCGAGCAGTACTTC
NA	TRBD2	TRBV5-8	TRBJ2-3	CASSLGSSGTTDTQYF	TGTGCCAGCAGCTTGGGTTCCAGCGGGACCACAGATACGCAGTATTTT
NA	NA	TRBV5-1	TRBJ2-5	CASGEGGGESETQYF	TGCGCCAGCGGCGAGGGAGGGGGAGAGTCGGAGACCCAGTACTTC
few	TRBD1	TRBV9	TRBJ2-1	CASSVRGTEYNEQFF	TGTGCCAGCAGCGTAAGGGGGACAGAGTACAATGAGCAGTTCTTC
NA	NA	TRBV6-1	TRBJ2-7	CASSDVGLSYEQYF	TGTGCCAGCAGTGATGTAGGGCTCTCCTACGAGCAGTACTTC
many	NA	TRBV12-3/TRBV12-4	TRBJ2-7	CASSRQVYEQYF	TGTGCCAGCAGCCGTCAGGTTTACGAGCAGTACTTC
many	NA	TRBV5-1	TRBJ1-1	CASSPTQGKNTEAFF	TGCGCCAGCAGCCCCACCCAGGGGAAGAACACTGAAGCTTTCTTT
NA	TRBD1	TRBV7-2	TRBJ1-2	CASSLVGRQGSGYTF	TGTGCCAGCAGCTTAGTTGGGCGACAGGGAAGTGGCTACACCTTC
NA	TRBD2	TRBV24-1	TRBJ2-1	CATSDPSGGNNEQFF	TGTGCCACCAGTGATCCTAGCGGGGGGAACAATGAGCAGTTCTTC
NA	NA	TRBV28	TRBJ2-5	CASSEVGNQETQYF	TGTGCCAGCTCTGAGGTGGGGAATCAAGAGACCCAGTACTTC
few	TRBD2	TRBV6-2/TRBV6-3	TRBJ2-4	CASSTVAGRAPQYF	TGTGCCAGCAGTACGGTCGCCGGGAGGGCCCCTCAGTACTTC